These 11 T cell receptor beta chains came from one sample sequenced in a study of low-dose radiotherapy and immunotherapy resistance in tumors. As for time point: after trial treatment. Treatment described: LDRT plus nivolumab, ipilimumab, low-dose cyclophosphamide and aspirin (RACIN trial). Primers used for first-strand cDNA, a TRAV- and TRBV-specific set, covered both alpha and beta chains. TCR amplification involved around 22 PCR cycles with a constant-region primer and V-primer adapter. In TCRdb, the reads were re-called with MiXCR into one record per CDR3 protein. The data show 30,000 or so distinct CDR3 sequences, approximately 49% seen once. The sample in question was PBMCs, obtained after low-dose radiotherapy plus immunotherapy. The receptors here all came from a male donor with gallbladder cancer.

V and J are TRBV21-1 and TRBJ2-6. TRBV21-1 is designated a pseudogene. The CDR3 totals 14 residues. CDR3 DNA sequence: TGTGCCAGCAGCAAATCGGAGGGGGCCAACGTCCTGACTTTC. This gives the protein CASSKSEGANVLTF.

By its share, this clonotype is medium-sized. The rearrangement uses TRBV2 and TRBJ2-5; the D is unclear. Looked up from germline, CDR1 is SNHLY and CDR2 is FYNNEI. The V gene lost 7 bases and the J gene lost 4 bases, with 13 bases spanning the gap. This CDR3 spans 13 amino acids. The CDR3 nucleotides are TGTGCCAGCAACCTACAGCCCAGAGAGACCCAGTACTTC. This encodes CASNLQPRETQYF. The variable domain in full, completed from reference TRBV2 and TRBJ2-5, reads EPEVTQTPSHQVTQMGQEVILRCVPISNHLYFYWYRQILGQKVEFLVSFYNNEISEKSEIFDDQFSVERPDGSNFTLKIRSTKLEDSAMYFCASNLQPRETQYFGPGTRLLVL.

This clonotype is medium-sized in the sample. J is TRBJ2-4 and V is TRBV5-1; D may be TRBD2 (6 bases). The CDR3 is made up of 13 amino acids. V lost 3 bases to trimming and J lost 8 bases, with 12 bases between them. Germline assignment: CDR1 SGHRS and CDR2 YFSETQ. The DNA of the CDR3 is TGCGCCAGCAGCTCGGGGGATGCGGACATTCAGTACTTC. Translating gives CASSSGDADIQYF.

This clonotype is termed medium-sized. The chain links TRBV5-1 to TRBJ2-2; D is tentatively TRBD1 or TRBD2 (6 bases each). Trimming shortened V by 0 bases and J by 2 bases, and 11 bases separated the two germline ends. This CDR3 comprises 16 residues. CDR1 is SGHRS and CDR2 is YFSETQ in the germline V gene. CDR3 nucleotide sequence: TGCGCCAGCAGCTTGGTGGCGGGACATAACACCGGGGAGCTGTTTTTT. Encoded protein: CASSLVAGHNTGELFF. Full variable domain (rest looked up from reference TRBV5-1 and TRBJ2-2): KAGVTQTPRYLIKTRGQQVTLSCSPISGHRSVSWYQQTPGQGLQFLFEYFSETQRNKGNFPGRFSGRQFSNSRSEMNVSTLELGDSALYLCASSLVAGHNTGELFFGEGSRLTVL.

This chain links TRBV5-1 with TRBJ2-2, with D possibly matching TRBD2 (5 bases). The V gene's germline CDR1 is SGHRS and CDR2 YFSETQ. This CDR3 comprises 13 residues. Trimming left V 7 bases short and J 6 bases short, with 13 bases between. This CDR3 reads CASGSRGSGELFF. In DNA, the CDR3 is TGCGCCAGCGGTTCTAGAGGGTCCGGGGAGCTGTTTTTT.

CDR3 DNA: TGCGCCAGCAGCTTAAGGACAGACGCCGTACATGGCTACACCTTC. It yields the protein CASSLRTDAVHGYTF. This chain joins TRBV5-1 and TRBJ1-2; TRBD1 is a possible D gene (6 bases). Trimming took off 2 bases at V and 6 bases at J, with 17 bases between the two ends. Germline V lookup: CDR1 SGHRS, CDR2 YFSETQ. The CDR3 has 15 residues.

The chain combines TRBV5-1 with TRBJ2-1; 14 bases map to TRBD2. CDR3 length equals 17 residues. Trimming cost V 2 bases and J 4 bases; bases outside gene matches: 5. Germline CDR1 and CDR2: SGHRS and YFSETQ. CDR3: CASSLLTSGGAYNEQFF. The DNA of the CDR3 is TGCGCCAGCAGCTTACTGACTAGCGGGGGGGCTTACAATGAGCAGTTCTTC.

The chain uses TRBV28 and TRBJ1-5; tentatively, D is TRBD1 (5 bases). Germline lookup yields CDR1 MDHEN and CDR2 SYDVKM. This CDR3 spans 18 amino acids. Between the trimmed V and J ends, which lost 3 bases and 0 bases, there was a span of 18 bases. CDR3 protein: CASSFVRGAAHSNQPQHF. The CDR3 DNA reads as TGTGCCAGCAGTTTTGTCCGTGGGGCAGCCCATAGCAATCAGCCCCAGCATTTT.

The chain has TRBV5-1 and TRBJ2-7; D is possibly TRBD2 (6 bases). The germline V gene has CDR1 SGHRS and CDR2 YFSETQ. V was trimmed by 5 bases and J by 4 bases, leaving 13 bases between them. The CDR3 has 13 residues. The CDR3 DNA is TGCGCCAGCAGGCTCCCCGCGGGGTACGAGCAGTACTTC. Its translation is CASRLPAGYEQYF.

The CDR3 nucleotides read TGTGCCAGCAGCGTAGGGGGAAGGGATGACTATGGCTACACCTTC. This gives the protein CASSVGGRDDYGYTF. The V and J genes are TRBV9 and TRBJ1-2; D remains unclear. This CDR3 has 15 amino acids. The V end lost 0 bases, the J end lost 3 bases, and 12 bases lay between the germline ends. Germline V CDR1 and CDR2: SGDLS, YYNGEE.

The chain couples TRBV29-1 to TRBJ2-7; 14 nucleotides match TRBD2. The CDR3 totals 15 residues. V lost 6 bases, J lost 4 bases, and 8 bases stayed unmatched. The V gene's germline CDR1 is SQVTM and CDR2 ANQGSEA. The CDR3 region is CSVAGTSGSAYEQYF. CDR3 coding DNA: TGCAGCGTAGCTGGGACTAGCGGGAGCGCGTACGAGCAGTACTTC.